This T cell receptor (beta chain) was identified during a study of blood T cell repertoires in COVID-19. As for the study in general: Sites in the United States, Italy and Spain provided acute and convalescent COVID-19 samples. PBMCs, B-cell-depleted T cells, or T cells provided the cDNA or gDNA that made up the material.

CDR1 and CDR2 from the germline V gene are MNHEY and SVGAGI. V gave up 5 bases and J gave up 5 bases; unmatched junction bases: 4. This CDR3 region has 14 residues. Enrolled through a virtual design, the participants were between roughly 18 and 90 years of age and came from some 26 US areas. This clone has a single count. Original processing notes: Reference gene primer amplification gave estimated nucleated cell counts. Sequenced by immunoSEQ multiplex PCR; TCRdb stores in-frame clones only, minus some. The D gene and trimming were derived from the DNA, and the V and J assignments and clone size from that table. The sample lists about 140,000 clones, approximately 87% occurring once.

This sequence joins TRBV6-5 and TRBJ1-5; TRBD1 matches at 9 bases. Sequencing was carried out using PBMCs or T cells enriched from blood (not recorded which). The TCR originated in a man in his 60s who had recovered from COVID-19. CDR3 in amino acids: CASSTDRGDQPQHF. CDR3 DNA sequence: TGTGCCAGCAGTACCGACAGGGGGGATCAGCCCCAGCATTTT.